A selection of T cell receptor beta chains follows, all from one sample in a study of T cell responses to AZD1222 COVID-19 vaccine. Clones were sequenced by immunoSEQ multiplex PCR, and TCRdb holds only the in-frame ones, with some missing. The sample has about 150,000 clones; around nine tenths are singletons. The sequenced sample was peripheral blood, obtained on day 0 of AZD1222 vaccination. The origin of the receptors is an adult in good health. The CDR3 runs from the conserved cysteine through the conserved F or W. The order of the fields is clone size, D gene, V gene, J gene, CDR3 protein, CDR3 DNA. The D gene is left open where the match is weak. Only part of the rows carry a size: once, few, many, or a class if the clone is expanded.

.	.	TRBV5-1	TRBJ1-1	CASSLVGGMNTEAFF	TGCGCCAGCAGCTTGGTTGGGGGAATGAACACTGAAGCTTTCTTT
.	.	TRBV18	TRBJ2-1	CASSQGDLPYNEQFF	TGTGCCAGCTCACAGGGCGACCTACCCTACAATGAGCAGTTCTTC
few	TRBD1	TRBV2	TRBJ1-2	CASSLWTGANYGYTF	TGTGCCAGCAGTCTTTGGACAGGGGCTAACTATGGCTACACCTTC
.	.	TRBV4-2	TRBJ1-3	CASSQGISGNTIYF	TGTGCCAGCAGCCAAGGTATCTCTGGAAACACCATATATTTT
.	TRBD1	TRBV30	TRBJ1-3	CAWSEGLQGAIYF	TGTGCCTGGAGTGAAGGGCTCCAGGGGGCCATATATTTT
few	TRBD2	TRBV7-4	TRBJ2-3	CASSLGCGGSTDTQYF	TGTGCCAGCAGCTTAGGATGCGGGGGGAGCACAGATACGCAGTATTTT
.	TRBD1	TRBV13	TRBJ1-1	CASTTHPGDRNTEAFF	TGTGCCAGCACCACTCATCCCGGGGACAGGAACACTGAAGCTTTCTTT
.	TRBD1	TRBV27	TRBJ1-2	CASRTGAYGYTF	TGTGCCAGCAGAACAGGGGCCTATGGCTACACCTTC
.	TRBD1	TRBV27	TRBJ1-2	CASSPQGLGGYTF	TGTGCCAGCAGTCCACAGGGGTTAGGTGGCTACACCTTC
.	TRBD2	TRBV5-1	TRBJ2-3	CASSLAASGGTDTQYF	TGCGCCAGCAGCTTGGCCGCTAGCGGAGGAACAGATACGCAGTATTTT
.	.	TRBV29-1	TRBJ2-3	CSAVPLTDTQYF	TGCAGCGCCGTACCCCTCACAGATACGCAGTATTTT
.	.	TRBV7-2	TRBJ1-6	CASSRDQNSPLHF	TGTGCCAGCAGCCGAGACCAGAATTCACCCCTCCACTTT
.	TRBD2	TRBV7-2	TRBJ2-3	CASSLFTSGGAGDTQYF	TGTGCCAGCAGCTTATTCACTAGCGGGGGGGCCGGAGATACGCAGTATTTT
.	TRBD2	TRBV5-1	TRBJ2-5	CASSFTSGGAKTQYF	TGCGCCAGCAGCTTTACTAGCGGGGGGGCCAAGACCCAGTACTTC
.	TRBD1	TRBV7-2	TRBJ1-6	CASSLAGTGSRSPLHF	TGTGCCAGCAGCTTAGCAGGGACAGGGAGCCGCTCACCCCTCCACTTT
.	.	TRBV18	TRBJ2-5	CASSGPYQETQYF	TGTGCCAGTTCAGGGCCCTACCAAGAGACCCAGTACTTC
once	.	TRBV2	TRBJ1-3	CASSRRSGNTIYF	TGTGCCAGCAGTCGGCGTTCTGGAAACACCATATATTTT
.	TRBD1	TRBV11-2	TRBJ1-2	CASSLGTGYGYTF	TGTGCCAGCAGCTTAGGGACAGGCTATGGCTACACCTTC
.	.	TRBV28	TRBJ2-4	CASSPQGLGAKNIQYF	TGTGCCAGCAGTCCTCAGGGTTTGGGAGCCAAAAACATTCAGTACTTC
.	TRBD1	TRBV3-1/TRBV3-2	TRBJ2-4	CASSQRTGGRNIQYF	TGTGCCAGCAGCCAGCGGACAGGGGGAAGAAACATTCAGTACTTC
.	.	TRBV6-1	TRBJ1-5	CASSDRRLAYNQPQHF	TGTGCCAGCAGTGATCGGAGACTAGCGTACAATCAGCCCCAGCATTTT
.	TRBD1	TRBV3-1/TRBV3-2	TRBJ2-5	CASSHSTGGWVRETQYF	TGTGCCAGCAGCCACTCGACAGGGGGATGGGTTAGGGAGACCCAGTACTTC
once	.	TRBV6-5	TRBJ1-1	CASSYTGPPEAFF	TGTGCCAGCAGTTACACAGGACCTCCTGAAGCTTTCTTT
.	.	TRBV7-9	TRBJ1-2	CASSLARRGANYGYTF	TGTGCCAGCAGCTTAGCGCGGCGGGGCGCTAACTATGGCTACACCTTC
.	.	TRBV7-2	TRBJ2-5	CASSPTHTRTETQYF	TGTGCCAGCAGCCCAACTCACACCCGGACGGAGACCCAGTACTTC
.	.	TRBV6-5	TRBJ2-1	CASSPYREAYNEQFF	TGTGCCAGCAGTCCCTATAGGGAGGCCTACAATGAGCAGTTCTTC
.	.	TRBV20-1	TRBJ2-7	CSASTDSAYHEQYF	TGCAGTGCTAGTACAGATTCGGCGTACCACGAGCAGTACTTC
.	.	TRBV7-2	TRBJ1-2	CASSLGRDKAYGYTF	TGTGCCAGCAGCTTAGGGCGGGACAAAGCTTATGGCTACACCTTC
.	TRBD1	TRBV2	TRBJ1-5	CASTGDRNQPQHF	TGTGCCAGTACAGGGGACCGTAATCAGCCCCAGCATTTT
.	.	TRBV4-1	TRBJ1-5	CASSQDDFMGVNQPQHF	TGCGCCAGCAGCCAAGACGATTTTATGGGGGTGAATCAGCCCCAGCATTTT
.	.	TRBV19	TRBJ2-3	CASSIVRPTDTQYF	TGTGCCAGTAGTATAGTCCGCCCGACAGATACGCAGTATTTT
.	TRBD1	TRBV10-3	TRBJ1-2	CAISAGTAGYTF	TGTGCCATCAGTGCAGGGACAGCCGGCTACACCTTC
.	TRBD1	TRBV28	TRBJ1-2	CASRFTGQGAYGYTF	TGTGCCAGCAGGTTCACCGGACAGGGGGCCTATGGCTACACCTTC
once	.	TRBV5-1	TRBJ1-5	CASSLSGRPNQPQHF	TGCGCCAGCAGCTTGTCGGGGAGGCCGAATCAGCCCCAGCATTTT
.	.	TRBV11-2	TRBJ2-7	CASSPSPSAYEQYF	TGTGCCAGCAGCCCCTCTCCGTCCGCCTACGAGCAGTACTTC
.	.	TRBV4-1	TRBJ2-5	CASSQPYREQETQYF	TGCGCCAGCAGCCAACCTTACAGGGAACAAGAGACCCAGTACTTC
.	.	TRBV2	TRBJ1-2	CASSDWVGRAYGYTF	TGTGCCAGCAGTGACTGGGTGGGCAGGGCCTATGGCTACACCTTC
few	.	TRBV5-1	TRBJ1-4	CASRGDNEKLFF	TGCGCCAGCAGGGGGGACAATGAAAAACTGTTTTTT
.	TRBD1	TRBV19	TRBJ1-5	CASSMTGAGQPQHF	TGTGCCAGTAGTATGACAGGGGCAGGGCAGCCCCAGCATTTT
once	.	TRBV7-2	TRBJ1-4	CASSRYRAGSREKLFF	TGTGCCAGCAGCCGGTACCGGGCAGGGTCGAGAGAAAAACTGTTTTTT
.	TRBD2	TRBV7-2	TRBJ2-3	CASSLGLAADTQYF	TGTGCCAGCAGCTTAGGACTAGCGGCAGATACGCAGTATTTT
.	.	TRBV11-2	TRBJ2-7	CASSLGETYEQYF	TGTGCCAGCAGCTTAGGGGAGACCTACGAGCAGTACTTC
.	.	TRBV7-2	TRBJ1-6	CASSTPTGRNSPLHF	TGTGCCAGCAGCACACCTACAGGGAGGAATTCACCCCTCCACTTT
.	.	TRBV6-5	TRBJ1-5	CASGGRGNQPQHF	TGTGCCAGCGGGGGCAGGGGCAATCAGCCCCAGCATTTT
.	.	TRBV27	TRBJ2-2	CASSTYLRAGELFF	TGTGCCAGCAGTACTTATCTCAGGGCCGGGGAGCTGTTTTTT
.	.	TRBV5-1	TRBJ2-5	CASSFRVQETQYF	TGCGCCAGCAGCTTCCGGGTCCAAGAGACCCAGTACTTC